This TCR beta chain was retrieved from a study of T cells after yellow fever vaccination. On the study more broadly: Some fractions had low cell numbers, and these were prepared with SMART-Seq v4 Ultra Low Input.

V was cut by 5 bases and J by 1 base, with 27 bases left in between. Germline loops: CDR1 SGHAT, CDR2 FQDESV (reference sequence). The CDR3 is made up of 19 amino acids. This clonotype was detected a few times. The antigen is undetermined. Whole-study findings and limits: Abundant contaminating clonotypes from the bulk population could appear in FACS-sorted repertoires. Subsequent booster samples again held most clones from primary vaccination (96% CD4, 85% to 90% CD8).

TCRdb reprocessed the 5' RACE reads with MiXCR, giving one entry per CDR3 protein. The sample consists of 60,000 to 85,000 distinct CDR3 sequences, over 6.5% of them appearing once. The chain combines TRBV11-1 with TRBJ2-7, with a weak D call TRBD1 (7 bases). The receptor comes from a man between 18 and 35 years old who received the YFV17D yellow fever vaccine. Material: CD8+ T cells sorted from PBMCs, obtained about 49 days after the first yellow fever vaccination. The CDR3 DNA reads as TGTGCCAGCAGCCCGCTCGCGGGACAGCGTCCCAAGAGTTCCTACGAGCAGTACGTC. Translated, it gives CASSPLAGQRPKSSYEQYV.